A single sample gave rise to the 22 T cell receptor beta chains below, sequenced in a study of patients and donors after allogeneic stem cell transplantation. TCRdb redid the calling of the RT-PCR reads with MiXCR, one entry per CDR3 protein. The table lists 9,000 to 10,000 distinct CDR3 sequences, around 5.9% of them singletons. The material sequenced was blood, either unsorted or a sorted T cell fraction (not recorded which). Every receptor here comes from a human donor who was either an allogeneic HSCT recipient or a stem cell or donor lymphocyte infusion donor (not recorded which). It is not recorded whose cells these are; they may come from a transplant donor.

This clonotype was seen a handful of times. The CDR3, as DNA: TGCGCCAGCAGCTTGGGAGGGACTAGCGGGTACTACGAGCAGTACTTC. Translation gives CASSLGGTSGYYEQYF. The chain employs TRBV5-1 and TRBJ2-7; 12 bases map to TRBD2. CDR3 length: 16 residues. Germline trimming cut 0 bases from V and 3 bases from J; bases unmatched to any gene: 4. Germline CDR1 SGHRS, CDR2 YFSETQ.

In this sample, this clonotype turned up many times. The CDR3 DNA reads as TGTGCCAGCAGCGGTGACAGAGGTCCTGAAGCTTTCTTT. This gives the protein CASSGDRGPEAFF. V gene TRBV3-1 combines with J gene TRBJ1-1, with D possibly matching TRBD1 (5 bases). The CDR3 length is 13 residues. Germline V gene sequence: CDR1 LGHDT, CDR2 YNNKEL (reference sequence). V was shortened by 5 bases and J by 6 bases, with 13 bases between the two germline ends. The full variable domain, rest sourced from reference TRBV3-1 and TRBJ1-1, is DTAVSQTPKYLVTQMGNDKSIKCEQNLGHDTMYWYKQDSKKFLKIMFSYNNKELIINETVPNRFSPKSPDKAHLNLHINSLELGDSAVYFCASSGDRGPEAFFGQGTRLTVV.

This clonotype was seen at least ten times. The CDR3 DNA follows: TGCAGTGCGACGGGACTAGTTCACGAAGAGCAGTTCTTC. It yields the protein CSATGLVHEEQFF. The chain recombines TRBV20-1 with TRBJ2-1; TRBD2 agrees at 8 bases. Germline-derived CDR1 and CDR2 are DFQATT and SNEGSKA (reference sequence). This CDR3 is 13 amino acids long. Trimming removed 6 bases from V and 10 bases from J; junction bases left unmatched: 11.

In its sample, this clonotype ranks as medium-sized. The V call is TRBV5-1, the J call TRBJ1-5, with a weak D call TRBD1 (5 bases). V was trimmed by 0 bases and J by 5 bases, leaving 9 bases between them. The CDR3 spans 14 residues. Germline assignment: CDR1 SGHRS and CDR2 YFSETQ. CDR3: CASSLGDGYQPQHF. DNA for the CDR3: TGCGCCAGCAGCTTGGGGGACGGATATCAGCCCCAGCATTTT.

The genes are TRBV4-1 and TRBJ2-1; weak D call: TRBD2 (6 bases). This CDR3 has 19 amino acids. Germline-derived CDR1 and CDR2 are MGHRA and YSYEKL. V lost 4 bases and J lost 9, with 31 bases in between. The chain's CDR3 is CASSRGVLASAQGASEQFF. As DNA, the CDR3 is TGCGCCAGCAGCCGGGGGGTTCTAGCTTCTGCCCAAGGGGCTTCTGAGCAGTTCTTC.

This clonotype rates as medium-sized. This rearrangement joins TRBV10-2 to TRBJ1-1; D is perhaps TRBD1 (5 bases). Germline CDR1 and CDR2: WSHSY and SAAADI. V lost 0 bases to trimming and J lost 1 base, with 9 bases between them. The CDR3 runs 15 residues. The CDR3 DNA reads TGCGCCAGCAGTGAGTCAACGGGACGGAACACTGAAGCTTTCTTT. Its protein product is CASSESTGRNTEAFF.

In this sample, this clonotype is medium-sized. The gene calls are TRBV12-3 or TRBV12-4 and TRBJ1-2, with 8 bases fitting TRBD1. There are 15 residues in the CDR3. J lost 1 base, V lost 6 bases, and 7 bases had no gene match. CDR3 residues: CASSPRTGGNYGYTF. CDR3 nucleotides: TGTGCCAGCAGCCCCCGAACAGGGGGTAACTATGGCTACACCTTC.

In its sample, this clonotype was seen a few times. V is TRBV6-2 or TRBV6-3 and J is TRBJ2-7, with 7 bases that match TRBD1. The germline V gene has CDR1 MNHEY and CDR2 SVGEGT. Germline trimming cut 0 bases from V and 7 bases from J; bases unmatched to any gene: 6. The CDR3 has 14 amino acids. CDR3 sequence (DNA): TGTGCCAGCAGTTACTCCGGGACAGCCAGGGAGCAGTACTTC. Residues: CASSYSGTAREQYF.

This clonotype was seen ten or more times. This rearrangement joins TRBV27 to TRBJ2-1; 10 bases map to TRBD2. Germline lookup yields CDR1 MNHEY and CDR2 SMNVEV (reference sequence). V lost 3 bases and J lost 6; bases outside the gene matches: 5. The CDR3 length is 15 residues. The CDR3 DNA reads as TGTGCCAGCAGTTTTTTTAGCGGGAGGATCAATGAGCAGTTCTTC. Protein sequence: CASSFFSGRINEQFF.

This clonotype was seen ten or more times. This sequence joins TRBV6-1 and TRBJ2-3; D not certain. This CDR3 is 13 amino acids long. Per the germline V gene, CDR1 is MNHNS and CDR2 is SASEGT. V was shortened by 2 bases and J by 5 bases, with 8 bases between the two germline ends. The CDR3 spells CASSENLEDTQYF. The CDR3 nucleotides read TGTGCCAGCAGTGAAAATTTGGAAGATACGCAGTATTTT.

A few counts support this clonotype. The rearrangement links TRBV20-1 to TRBJ2-3; the match to TRBD2 covers 11 bases. CDR1 is DFQATT and CDR2 is SNEGSKA in the germline V gene (reference sequence). The J segment lost 3 bases and the V segment lost 5 bases, leaving 1 base of the junction unmatched. This CDR3 comprises 13 residues. CDR3 protein: CSARTSGTDTQYF. For the CDR3, the DNA is TGCAGTGCTCGGACTAGCGGGACAGATACGCAGTATTTT.

This clonotype was seen at least ten times. This rearrangement joins TRBV2 to TRBJ2-2; 7 nucleotides align to TRBD1. V lost 6 bases to trimming and J lost 2 bases; unmatched junction nucleotides: 12. This CDR3 spans 17 amino acids. Looked up from germline, CDR1 is SNHLY and CDR2 is FYNNEI. CDR3 protein: CASSRAGGTLNTGELFF. CDR3 DNA: TGTGCCAGCAGCCGCGCAGGGGGAACCCTTAACACCGGGGAGCTGTTTTTT.

This clonotype was seen at least ten times. V gene TRBV27 combines with J gene TRBJ1-1; tentatively, D is TRBD1 (5 bases). The CDR3 sequence is 14 residues long. V lost 3 bases, J lost 0 bases, and 8 bases lay in between. Germline assignment: CDR1 MNHEY and CDR2 SMNVEV (reference sequence). CDR3 in DNA: TGTGCCAGCAGTTTCGAGGGGTTGAACACTGAAGCTTTCTTT. It encodes CASSFEGLNTEAFF.

A few counts support this clonotype. The genes are TRBV6-6 and TRBJ2-6; 14 bases are shared with TRBD2. The CDR3 covers 20 residues. V shed 0 bases, J shed 1 base, and the junction held 5 bases outside the gene matches. The germline gives CDR1 MNHNY, CDR2 SVGAGI (reference sequence). For the CDR3, the DNA is TGTGCCAGCAGTTACTCGACTAGCGGGAGGGCCAGTTCTGGGGCCAACGTCCTGACTTTC. Residues: CASSYSTSGRASSGANVLTF.

This clonotype was seen ten or more times. The CDR3 nucleotides read TGTGCCAGCAGCTTGGACAGGGGTTCTTATGGCTACACCTTC. Translating it yields CASSLDRGSYGYTF. The rearrangement uses TRBV5-8 and TRBJ1-2; 7 nucleotides align to TRBD1. Germline values: CDR1 SGHTS, CDR2 YDEGEE. There are 14 residues in the CDR3. V shed 0 bases and J 5 bases; nucleotides not matched to a gene: 4.

This rearrangement joins TRBV6-5 to TRBJ2-5; TRBD2 agrees at 7 bases. V lost 5 bases, J lost 10 bases, and 19 bases stayed unmatched. Germline loops: CDR1 MNHEY, CDR2 SVGAGI. The CDR3 runs 16 residues. The CDR3 nucleotides read TGTGCCAGCAGTCTTAAAGGGACTACCTACAAGGGAAGCCAGTACTTC. Translating it yields CASSLKGTTYKGSQYF.

This clonotype was seen at least ten times. The chain employs TRBV20-1 and TRBJ2-1, with 13 bases lining up with TRBD2. Germline V gene lookup returns CDR1 DFQATT and CDR2 SNEGSKA (reference sequence). J gave up 6 bases and V 5 bases, and 7 bases lay outside the gene matches. The CDR3 length is 15 residues. CDR3 sequence reads: CSALSGTSGINEQFF. CDR3 sequence (DNA): TGCAGTGCTCTTTCCGGGACTAGCGGGATCAATGAGCAGTTCTTC.

This clonotype was counted at least ten times. The chain couples TRBV19 to TRBJ1-4; D not certain. V gave up 8 bases and J gave up 0 bases, with 10 bases separating them. Germline assignment: CDR1 LNHDA and CDR2 SQIVND (reference sequence). This CDR3 spans 14 amino acids. CDR3 residues: CASGSLATNEKLFF. CDR3 DNA: TGTGCCAGTGGGAGCCTTGCAACTAATGAAAAACTGTTTTTT.

This clonotype was counted ten times or more. V gene TRBV12-3 or TRBV12-4 combines with J gene TRBJ1-1; TRBD1 is a possible D gene (5 bases). The germline V and J ends were trimmed by 3 bases and 6 bases, with 20 bases remaining between them. The CDR3 consists of 16 residues. The DNA for the CDR3 is TGTGCCAGCAGTTTGGGCAGGGCCCCGACGTCCGCTGAAGCTTTCTTT. It codes for CASSLGRAPTSAEAFF.

This clonotype was seen repeatedly, ten times or more. The rearrangement joins TRBV5-1 to TRBJ1-1; D gene ambiguous. V was pared by 3 bases and J by 5 bases, with 11 bases between. CDR1 is SGHRS and CDR2 is YFSETQ in the germline V gene. CDR3 length: 13 residues. CDR3 amino acids: CASSSGLGTEAFF. The CDR3 DNA is TGCGCCAGCAGCTCGGGCCTGGGAACTGAAGCTTTCTTT.

This clonotype is medium-sized (0.01 to 0.1%). J is TRBJ1-5 and V is TRBV7-2; a possible D gene is TRBD1 (5 bases). The ends were cut back, 5 bases at V and 4 bases at J, with 9 bases in the middle. Germline V gene data show CDR1 as SGHTA and CDR2 as FQGNSA. The CDR3 spans 13 residues. CDR3 coding DNA: TGTGCCAGCAGCCGGGGGTTAAATCAGCCCCAGCATTTT. It yields the protein CASSRGLNQPQHF.

This clonotype has only a few counts. The chain links TRBV5-4 to TRBJ2-5, with unresolved D. This CDR3 has 14 amino acids. Germline V gene sequence: CDR1 SGHNT, CDR2 YYREEE (reference sequence). The V gene lost 1 base and the J gene lost 2 bases, with 9 bases spanning the gap. The CDR3 coding sequence is TGTGCCAGCAGCTTGCTCCGTGGGCAAGAGACCCAGTACTTC. As protein: CASSLLRGQETQYF.